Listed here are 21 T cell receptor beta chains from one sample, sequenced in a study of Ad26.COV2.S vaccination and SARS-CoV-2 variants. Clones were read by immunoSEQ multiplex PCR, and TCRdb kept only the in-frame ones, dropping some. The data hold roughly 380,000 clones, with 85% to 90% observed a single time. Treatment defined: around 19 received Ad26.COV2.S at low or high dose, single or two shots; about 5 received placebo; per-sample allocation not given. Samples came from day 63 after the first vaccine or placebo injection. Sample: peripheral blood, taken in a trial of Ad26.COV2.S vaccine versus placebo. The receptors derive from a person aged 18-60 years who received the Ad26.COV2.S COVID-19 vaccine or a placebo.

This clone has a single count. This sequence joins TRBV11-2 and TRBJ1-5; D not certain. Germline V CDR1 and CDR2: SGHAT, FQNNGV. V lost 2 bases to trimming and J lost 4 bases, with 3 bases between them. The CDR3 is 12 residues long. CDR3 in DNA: TGTGCCAGCAGCTTAAATAATCAGCCCCAGCATTTT. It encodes CASSLNNQPQHF.

CDR3 in amino acids: CASSARRAPSGETQYF. CDR3 bases: TGTGCCAGCAGTGCCCGAAGGGCGCCGTCGGGGGAGACCCAGTACTTC. The V gene is TRBV28, the J gene TRBJ2-5, with a possible D match to TRBD2 (5 bases). With 5 bases removed from V and 5 bases from J, the gap between germline ends came to 21 bases. Germline-derived CDR1 and CDR2 are MDHEN and SYDVKM. The CDR3 is 16 amino acids.

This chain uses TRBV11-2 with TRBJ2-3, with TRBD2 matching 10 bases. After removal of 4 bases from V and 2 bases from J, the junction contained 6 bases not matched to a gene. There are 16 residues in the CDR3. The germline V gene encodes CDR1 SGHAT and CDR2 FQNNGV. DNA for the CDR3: TGTGCCAGCAGCTCAAAGCGGGGGGGGATCACAGATACGCAGTATTTT. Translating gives CASSSKRGGITDTQYF.

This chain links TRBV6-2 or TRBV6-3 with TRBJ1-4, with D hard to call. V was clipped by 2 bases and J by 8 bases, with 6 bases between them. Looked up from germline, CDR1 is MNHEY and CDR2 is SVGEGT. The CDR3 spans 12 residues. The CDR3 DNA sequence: TGTGCCAGCAGTTACGTCATGGAAAAACTGTTTTTT. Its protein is CASSYVMEKLFF.

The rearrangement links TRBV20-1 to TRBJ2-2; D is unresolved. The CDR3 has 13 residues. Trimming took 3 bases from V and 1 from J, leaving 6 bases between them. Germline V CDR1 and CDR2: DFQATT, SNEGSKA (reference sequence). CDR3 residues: CSASPLNTGELFF. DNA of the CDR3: TGCAGTGCTAGTCCATTGAACACCGGGGAGCTGTTTTTT.

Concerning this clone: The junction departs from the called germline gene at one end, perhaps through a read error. The DNA of the CDR3 is TGTGCCAGCAGTTTAGGCAGCAGAGATACGCAGTATTTT. It codes for CASSLGSRDTQYF. V usage is TRBV28 and J usage is TRBJ2-3; no firm D call. This CDR3 contains 13 residues. Germline V gives CDR1 MDHEN, CDR2 SYDVKM.

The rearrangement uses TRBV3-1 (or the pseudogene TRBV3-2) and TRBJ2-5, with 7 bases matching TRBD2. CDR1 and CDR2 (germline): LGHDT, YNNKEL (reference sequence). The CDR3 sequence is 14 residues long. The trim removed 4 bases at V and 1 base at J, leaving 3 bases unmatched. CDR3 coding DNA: TGTGCCAGCAGCCGGACGGGGGGCCAAGAGACCCAGTACTTC. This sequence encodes CASSRTGGQETQYF.

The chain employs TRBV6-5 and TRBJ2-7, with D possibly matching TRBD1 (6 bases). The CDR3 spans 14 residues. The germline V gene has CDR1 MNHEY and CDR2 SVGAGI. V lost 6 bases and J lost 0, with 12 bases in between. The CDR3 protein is CASSREGVSYEQYF. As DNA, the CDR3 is TGTGCCAGCAGCCGTGAGGGGGTCTCCTACGAGCAGTACTTC.

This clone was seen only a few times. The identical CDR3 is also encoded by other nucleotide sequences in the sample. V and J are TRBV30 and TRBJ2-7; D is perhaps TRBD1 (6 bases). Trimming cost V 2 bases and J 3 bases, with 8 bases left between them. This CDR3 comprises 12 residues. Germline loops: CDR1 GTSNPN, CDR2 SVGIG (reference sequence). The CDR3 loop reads CAWSIGGYEQYF. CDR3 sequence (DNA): TGTGCCTGGAGTATAGGGGGCTACGAGCAGTACTTC.

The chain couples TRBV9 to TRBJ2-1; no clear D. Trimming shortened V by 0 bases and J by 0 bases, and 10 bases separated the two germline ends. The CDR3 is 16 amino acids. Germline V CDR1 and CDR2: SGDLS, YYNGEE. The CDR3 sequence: CASSVVAQFSYNEQFF. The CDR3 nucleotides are TGTGCCAGCAGCGTAGTAGCACAGTTCTCCTACAATGAGCAGTTCTTC.

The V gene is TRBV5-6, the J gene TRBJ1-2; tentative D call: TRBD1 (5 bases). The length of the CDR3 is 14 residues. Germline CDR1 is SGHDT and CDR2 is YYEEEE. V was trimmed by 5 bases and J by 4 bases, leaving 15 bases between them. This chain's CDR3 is CASRTFGGIYGYTF. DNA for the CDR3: TGTGCCAGCAGGACCTTCGGGGGGATCTATGGCTACACCTTC.

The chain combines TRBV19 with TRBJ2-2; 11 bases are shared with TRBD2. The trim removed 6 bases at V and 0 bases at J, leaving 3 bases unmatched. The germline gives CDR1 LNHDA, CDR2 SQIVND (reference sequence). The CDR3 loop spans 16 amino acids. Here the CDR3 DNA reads TGTGCCAGTAGCACACTAGCGGGGGCGAACACCGGGGAGCTGTTTTTT. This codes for CASSTLAGANTGELFF.

This chain's CDR3 is CASSPDRFTYNEQFF. The CDR3 DNA sequence: TGTGCCAGCAGCCCCGACAGGTTTACCTACAATGAGCAGTTCTTC. This chain joins TRBV5-6 and TRBJ2-1; possibly TRBD1 for D (6 bases). Germline V CDR1 and CDR2: SGHDT, YYEEEE. The CDR3 is 15 amino acids. V shed 4 bases and J shed 2 bases, with 13 bases lying between them.

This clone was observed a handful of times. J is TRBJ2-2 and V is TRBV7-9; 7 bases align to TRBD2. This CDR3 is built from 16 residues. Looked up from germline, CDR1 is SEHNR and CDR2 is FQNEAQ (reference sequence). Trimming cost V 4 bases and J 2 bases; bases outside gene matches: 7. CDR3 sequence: CASSSGRGENTGELFF. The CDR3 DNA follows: TGTGCCAGCAGCTCCGGCCGGGGGGAAAACACCGGGGAGCTGTTTTTT.

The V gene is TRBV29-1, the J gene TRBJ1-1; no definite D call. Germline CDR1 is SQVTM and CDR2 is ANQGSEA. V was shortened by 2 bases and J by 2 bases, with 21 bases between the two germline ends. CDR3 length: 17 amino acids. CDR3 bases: TGCAGCGTTGAAAGTAACTGGGCCAACCGATTAAACACTGAAGCTTTCTTT. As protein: CSVESNWANRLNTEAFF.

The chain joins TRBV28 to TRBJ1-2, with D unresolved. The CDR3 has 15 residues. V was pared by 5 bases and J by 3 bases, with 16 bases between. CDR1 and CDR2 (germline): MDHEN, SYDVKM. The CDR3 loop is CASSGRAGDHYGYTF. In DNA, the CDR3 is TGTGCCAGCAGTGGGAGGGCGGGAGACCACTATGGCTACACCTTC.

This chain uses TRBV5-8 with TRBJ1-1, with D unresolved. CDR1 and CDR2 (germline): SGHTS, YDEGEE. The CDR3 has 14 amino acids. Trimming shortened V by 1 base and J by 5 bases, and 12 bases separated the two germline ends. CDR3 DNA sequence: TGTGCCAGCAGCTTGATCCCTCGGGAAACTGAAGCTTTCTTT. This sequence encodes CASSLIPRETEAFF.

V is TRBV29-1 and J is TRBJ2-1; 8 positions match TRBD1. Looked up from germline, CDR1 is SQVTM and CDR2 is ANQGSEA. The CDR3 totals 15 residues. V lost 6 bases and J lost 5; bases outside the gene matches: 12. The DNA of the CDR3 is TGCAGCGTCCACTCCCGGGACAGGACCCACAATGAGCAGTTCTTC. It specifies CSVHSRDRTHNEQFF.

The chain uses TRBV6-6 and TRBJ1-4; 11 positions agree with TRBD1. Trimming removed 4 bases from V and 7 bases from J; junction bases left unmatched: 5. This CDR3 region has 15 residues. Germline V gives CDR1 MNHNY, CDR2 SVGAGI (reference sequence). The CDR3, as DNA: TGTGCCAGCAGTTCCTGGACAGGGGGCCGTGAAAAACTGTTTTTT. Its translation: CASSSWTGGREKLFF.

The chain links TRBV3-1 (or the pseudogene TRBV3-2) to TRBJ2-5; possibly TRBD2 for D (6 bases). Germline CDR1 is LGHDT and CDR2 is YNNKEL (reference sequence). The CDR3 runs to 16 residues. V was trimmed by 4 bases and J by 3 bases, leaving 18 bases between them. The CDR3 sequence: CASSREKTRAEETQYF. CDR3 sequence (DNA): TGTGCCAGCAGCCGAGAGAAGACTAGGGCCGAAGAGACCCAGTACTTC.

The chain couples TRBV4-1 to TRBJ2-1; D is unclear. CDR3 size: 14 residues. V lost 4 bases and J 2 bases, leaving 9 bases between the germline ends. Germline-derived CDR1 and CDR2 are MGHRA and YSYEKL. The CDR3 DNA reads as TGCGCCAGCAGCCTCGGTAATCCCTACAATGAGCAGTTCTTC. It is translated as CASSLGNPYNEQFF.